Following are 17 T cell receptor beta chains from one sample sequenced in a study of regulatory T cells in long-lasting Graves disease. Time point specified: newly diagnosed GD, antithyroid drugs for less than 3 months. PBMC RNA was the source of the TCR library. CDR3 regions were amplified by Arm-PCR using iRepertoire HTBI primers to build TCR beta libraries. TCRdb re-called the multiplex PCR reads through MiXCR, storing one row per CDR3 protein. Of around 360,000 distinct CDR3 sequences in the sample, under 20% are singletons; the top ten hold 20% to 25%. The sample was also linked to a second study, of T cells in Graves' hyperthyroidism and ophthalmopathy.

The material was peripheral blood mononuclear cells (PBMCs), obtained at new diagnosis, from a patient treated with antithyroid drugs. Every receptor here comes from a woman between 18 and 29 years old with Graves disease.

The chain uses TRBV20-1 and TRBJ2-3, with 11 bases lining up with TRBD2. The CDR3 runs 17 residues. V shed 0 bases and J 6 bases; nucleotides not matched to a gene: 11. Germline V gene sequence: CDR1 DFQATT, CDR2 SNEGSKA (reference sequence). CDR3 sequence: CSARDWGLADPRDTQYF. The CDR3, as DNA: TGCAGTGCTAGAGATTGGGGACTAGCGGATCCCCGGGATACGCAGTATTTT.

This clonotype was seen only a few times. This chain joins TRBV5-8 and TRBJ1-4, with D possibly TRBD1 on 5 matching bases. Germline lookup yields CDR1 SGHTS and CDR2 YDEGEE. This CDR3 has 14 residues. The ends were cut back, 4 bases at V and 7 bases at J, with 14 bases in the middle. CDR3 sequence (DNA): TGTGCCAGCAGCGGGGCCCTAACGGGTGAAAAACTGTTTTTT. Translating it yields CASSGALTGEKLFF.

There are many counts of this clonotype. The gene calls are TRBV11-2 and TRBJ2-7, with no clear D. Germline V CDR1 and CDR2: SGHAT, FQNNGV. Trimming shortened V by 2 bases and J by 2 bases, and 10 bases separated the two germline ends. The CDR3 covers 14 residues. CDR3 residues: CASSLSPETYEQYF. CDR3 DNA: TGTGCCAGCAGCTTATCCCCGGAGACCTACGAGCAGTACTTC.

The chain employs TRBV6-2 or TRBV6-3 and TRBJ1-6; TRBD1 matches 7 bases. This CDR3 comprises 13 residues. Germline CDR1 MNHEY, CDR2 SVGEGT. V was clipped by 6 bases and J by 7 bases; unmatched bases: 3. CDR3 sequence reads: CASRDRPNSPLHF. The CDR3 DNA reads as TGTGCCAGCAGGGACAGGCCAAATTCACCCCTCCACTTT.

This clonotype has a count of ten or more. CDR3 amino acids: CASSQGGFGAFF. The DNA of the CDR3 is TGTGCCAGCAGCCAAGGGGGATTCGGAGCTTTCTTT. The rearrangement uses TRBV3-1 and TRBJ1-1; D gene uncertain. V was pared by 1 base and J by 10 bases, with 10 bases between. CDR3 length equals 12 residues. The germline V gene encodes CDR1 LGHDT and CDR2 YNNKEL (reference sequence).

This clonotype showed up many times. The rearrangement uses TRBV13 and TRBJ1-1, with 10 bases lining up with TRBD1. This CDR3 has 13 residues. Germline CDR1 reads PRHDT; CDR2 reads FYEKMQ (reference sequence). The V gene end was trimmed by 5 bases and the J gene end by 6 bases; junction bases not matched to a gene: 3. CDR3 residues: CASSLDRGPEAFF. DNA for the CDR3: TGTGCCAGCAGCCTCGACAGGGGGCCTGAAGCTTTCTTT.

This clonotype was counted at least ten times. V is TRBV20-1 and J is TRBJ2-3; 10 bases match TRBD2. The CDR3 runs 14 residues. In germline, CDR1 is DFQATT, CDR2 SNEGSKA (reference sequence). The J segment lost 3 bases and the V segment lost 5 bases, leaving 5 bases of the junction unmatched. CDR3 sequence (DNA): TGCAGTGCTTGGCCGGGACTAGCGACAGATACGCAGTATTTT. It translates to CSAWPGLATDTQYF.

This clonotype was counted many times. The rearrangement links TRBV2 to TRBJ1-2; D is unclear. This CDR3 has 14 residues. Deletions cut 7 bases from V and 6 bases from J, with 18 bases between. The germline CDR1 and CDR2 sequences are SNHLY and FYNNEI. CDR3 nucleotides: TGTGCCAGCATTCCTCTGAATCTCCGTAATGGCTACACCTTC. Amino acids: CASIPLNLRNGYTF.

There are a few counts of this clonotype. The V gene is TRBV5-4, the J gene TRBJ2-1; 7 bases map to TRBD1. Germline CDR1 SGHNT, CDR2 YYREEE (reference sequence). The CDR3 extends over 13 amino acids. V trimming: 0 bases; J trimming: 7 bases; junction bases outside the gene matches: 1. This chain's CDR3 is CASSLDRGNEQFF. CDR3 in DNA: TGTGCCAGCAGCTTGGACAGGGGAAATGAGCAGTTCTTC.

With regard to this clonotype: A read error is likely here: a far larger clone is one base away. The chain recombines TRBV2 with TRBJ2-7; perhaps TRBD2 as D (5 bases). The end of the DNA fits TRBJ2-1 better, so the J call may be wrong. The germline V gene encodes CDR1 SNHLY and CDR2 FYNNEI. The CDR3 totals 14 residues. The CDR3 loop is CASVKRVRHNEQFF. CDR3 sequence (DNA): TGTGCCAGCGTTAAGAGGGTACGACACAATGAGCAGTTCTTC.

This clonotype showed up just a few times. The genes are TRBV19 and TRBJ2-5; D gene unclear. Deletions cut 7 bases from V and 2 bases from J, with 11 bases between. CDR3 length equals 13 residues. Germline V CDR1 and CDR2: LNHDA, SQIVND (reference sequence). CDR3 sequence reads: CASKIDNQETQYF. The CDR3 DNA reads as TGTGCCAGTAAAATTGACAATCAAGAGACCCAGTACTTC.

Regarding this clonotype: The junction and the germline gene differ at one end; a read error may be behind it. The gene calls are TRBV28 and TRBJ2-1; a weak D match, TRBD2 (7 bases). CDR1 and CDR2 from the germline V gene are MDHEN and SYDVKM. CDR3 length: 14 amino acids. The CDR3 loop is CASRMGGAKSIRYF. CDR3 DNA sequence: TGTGCCAGCAGAATGGGGGGGGCCAAAAGCATTCGGTACTTC.

In this sample, this clonotype turned up many times. The chain links TRBV11-2 to TRBJ2-1, with D uncertain. This CDR3 region has 15 residues. V shed 1 base and J shed 4 bases, with 11 bases lying between them. Germline V gene sequence: CDR1 SGHAT, CDR2 FQNNGV. The DNA for the CDR3 is TGTGCCAGCAGCTTAGTAGTAGGCAGGTACAATGAGCAGTTCTTC. Translation gives CASSLVVGRYNEQFF.

The table lists this clonotype with many counts. The chain has TRBV11-2 and TRBJ2-7, with TRBD1 as a possible D gene (6 bases). V lost 3 bases and J 1 base, leaving 13 bases between the germline ends. The germline V gene has CDR1 SGHAT and CDR2 FQNNGV. The CDR3 loop spans 15 amino acids. The CDR3 sequence is CASSLSQGVSYEQYF. CDR3 sequence (DNA): TGTGCCAGCAGCTTGTCACAGGGAGTTTCCTACGAGCAGTACTTC.

This chain links TRBV6-2 or TRBV6-3 with TRBJ2-1; D possibly corresponds to TRBD1 (6 bases). Germline-derived CDR1 and CDR2 are MNHEY and SVGEGT. This CDR3 region has 15 residues. The V gene lost 7 bases and the J gene lost 3 bases, with 16 bases spanning the gap. CDR3 loop: CASTGTTRLYNEQFF. For the CDR3, the DNA is TGTGCCAGCACCGGGACAACGCGCCTCTACAATGAGCAGTTCTTC.

This clonotype occurred a few times. A much bigger clone sits one base away, suggesting this may be a read error. The chain links TRBV28 to TRBJ1-1; D is undetermined. The V end lost 11 bases, the J end lost 5 bases, and 27 bases lay between the germline ends. Germline V gene lookup returns CDR1 MDHEN and CDR2 SYDVKM. The CDR3 loop spans 16 amino acids. In DNA form, the CDR3 reads TGTGCCGGCACTATCCTGACATCTCGGGGTGTGACTGAAGCTTTCTTT. Amino acids: CAGTILTSRGVTEAFF. Drawing the rest from reference TRBV28 and TRBJ1-1, the complete variable domain is DVKVTQSSRYLVKRTGEKVFLECVQDMDHENMFWYRQDPGLGLRLIYFSYDVKMKEKGDIPEGYSVSREKKERFSLILESASTNQTSMYLCAGTILTSRGVTEAFFGQGTRLTVV.

This clonotype was seen only once. This rearrangement joins TRBV2 to TRBJ1-2; 8 bases align to TRBD1. Germline trimming cut 3 bases from V and 2 bases from J; bases unmatched to any gene: 2. Germline CDR1 and CDR2: SNHLY and FYNNEI. The CDR3 covers 14 residues. The CDR3 spells CASSETGENYGYTF. The CDR3 coding sequence is TGTGCCAGCAGTGAGACAGGGGAAAACTATGGCTACACCTTC.